The source of this T cell receptor (beta chain) is a study of OX40 agonist ivuxolimab in advanced cancers. Whole-study context: Six ivuxolimab dose levels, 0.01 to 10 mg/kg, were given intravenously every 2 weeks. Broader study findings: The study found among the lowest clonal expansion in partial responders at 0.1-3.0 mg/kg. In the 0.1 to 3.0 mg/kg range, CD4+ and CD8+ blood T cells had expanded clonally by week 6. Among expanded peripheral T cells, antigen specificity went undetermined.

V lost 1 base and J lost 3; bases outside the gene matches: 2. Germline V lookup: CDR1 SGHKS, CDR2 YYEKEE (reference sequence). The length of the CDR3 is 14 residues. This table comes from immunoSEQ multiplex PCR, and its TCRdb copy is limited to in-frame clones, with some not included. The table has more than 12,000 clones, about 90% seen once. Points on this clone: Antigen specificity is unknown.

This TCR derives from an adult with an advanced solid tumor such as melanoma, head and neck, liver or kidney cancer. The chain carries TRBV5-5 and TRBJ2-7; 9 nucleotides match TRBD2. Sequencing was performed on CD4+ or CD8+ T cells sorted from blood, taken in a trial of the OX40 agonist ivuxolimab. This CDR3 is CASSLLREGYEQYF. The CDR3 nucleotides read TGTGCCAGCAGCTTGCTGCGGGAGGGCTACGAGCAGTACTTC.